This entry features one T cell receptor beta chain sequence. As yet, its antigen is unknown. This entry comes from a study of OX40 agonist ivuxolimab in advanced cancers. Study-wide context: Patients received the agonistic anti-OX40 (CD134) antibody ivuxolimab. Whole-study findings and limits: Clones of CD4+ and CD8+ blood T cells grew by week 6 at doses of 0.1 to 3.0 mg/kg. It was also the case that some nonresponders had low normalized T-cell clonal expansion.

TCRdb keeps only in-frame clones here, not all; method: immunoSEQ multiplex PCR. The data show roughly 100,000 clones, roughly 93% seen once. Per germline, CDR1 MNHEY and CDR2 SMNVEV (reference sequence). This CDR3 comprises 12 residues. V dropped 4 bases and J dropped 4 bases, with 8 bases sitting between them. J is TRBJ2-7 and V is TRBV27; D could derive from TRBD1 or TRBD2 (5 bases each). This sequence originates from an adult with an advanced solid tumor such as melanoma, head and neck, liver or kidney cancer. The sample in question was CD4+ or CD8+ T cells sorted from blood, obtained in a trial of the OX40 agonist ivuxolimab. The CDR3 nucleotides read TGTGCCAGCAGTTCGGGACCTTACGAGCAGTACTTC. Residues: CASSSGPYEQYF.